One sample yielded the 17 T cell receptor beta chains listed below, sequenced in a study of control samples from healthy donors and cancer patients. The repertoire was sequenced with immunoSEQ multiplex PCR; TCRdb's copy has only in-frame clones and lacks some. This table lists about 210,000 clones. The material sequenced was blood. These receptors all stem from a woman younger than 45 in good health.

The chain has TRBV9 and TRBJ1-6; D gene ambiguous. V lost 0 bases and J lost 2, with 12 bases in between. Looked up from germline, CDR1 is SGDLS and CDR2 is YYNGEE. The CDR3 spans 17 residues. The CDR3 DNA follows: TGTGCCAGCAGCGTAGGGCTAAGGGCGACCTATAATTCACCCCTCCACTTT. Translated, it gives CASSVGLRATYNSPLHF.

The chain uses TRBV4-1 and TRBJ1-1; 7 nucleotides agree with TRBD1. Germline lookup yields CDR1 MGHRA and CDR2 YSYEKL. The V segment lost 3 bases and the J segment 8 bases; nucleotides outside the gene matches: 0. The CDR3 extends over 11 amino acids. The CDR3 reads CASSQDREAFF. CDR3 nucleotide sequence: TGCGCCAGCAGCCAGGACAGGGAAGCTTTCTTT.

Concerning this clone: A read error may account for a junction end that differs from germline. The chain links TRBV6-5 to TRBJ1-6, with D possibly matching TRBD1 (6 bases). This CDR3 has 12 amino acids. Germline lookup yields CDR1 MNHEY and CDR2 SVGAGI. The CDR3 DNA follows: TGCGCCTACAGGGCGGGTAATTCACCCCTCCACTTT. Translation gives CAYRAGNSPLHF.

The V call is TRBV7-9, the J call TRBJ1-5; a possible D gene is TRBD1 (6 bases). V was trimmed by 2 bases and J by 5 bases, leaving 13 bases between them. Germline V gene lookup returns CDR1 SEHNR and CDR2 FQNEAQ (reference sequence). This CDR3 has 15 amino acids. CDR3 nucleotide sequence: TGTGCCAGCAGCTTATCAGGGGCGGTCGATCAGCCCCAGCATTTT. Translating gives CASSLSGAVDQPQHF.

The CDR3 loop reads CASSLRDRTPYEQYF. As DNA, the CDR3 is TGTGCCAGCAGCTTACGAGACAGGACCCCCTACGAGCAGTACTTC. V usage is TRBV7-2 and J usage is TRBJ2-7; tentatively, D is TRBD1 (6 bases). Trimming removed 2 bases from V and 2 bases from J, with 13 bases in between. Germline-derived CDR1 and CDR2 are SGHTA and FQGNSA. This CDR3 has 15 amino acids.

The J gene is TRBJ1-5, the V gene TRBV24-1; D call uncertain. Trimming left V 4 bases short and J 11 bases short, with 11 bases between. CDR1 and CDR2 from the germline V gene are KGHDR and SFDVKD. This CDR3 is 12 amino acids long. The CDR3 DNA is TGTGCCACCAGTGAGGAATCAGGATCCCAGCATTTT. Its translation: CATSEESGSQHF.

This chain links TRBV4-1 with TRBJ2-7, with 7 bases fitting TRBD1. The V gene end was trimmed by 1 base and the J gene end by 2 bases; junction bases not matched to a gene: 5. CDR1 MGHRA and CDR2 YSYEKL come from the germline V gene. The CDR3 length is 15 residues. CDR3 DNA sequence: TGCGCCAGCAGCCAAGGGGACAGCACCACCTACGAGCAGTACTTC. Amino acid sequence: CASSQGDSTTYEQYF.

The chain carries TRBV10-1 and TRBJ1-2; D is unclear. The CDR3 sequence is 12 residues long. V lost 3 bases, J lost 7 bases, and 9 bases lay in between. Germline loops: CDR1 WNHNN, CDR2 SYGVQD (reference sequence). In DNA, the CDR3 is TGCGCCAGCAGTGATAAAGAGGGTGGCTACACCTTC. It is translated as CASSDKEGGYTF.

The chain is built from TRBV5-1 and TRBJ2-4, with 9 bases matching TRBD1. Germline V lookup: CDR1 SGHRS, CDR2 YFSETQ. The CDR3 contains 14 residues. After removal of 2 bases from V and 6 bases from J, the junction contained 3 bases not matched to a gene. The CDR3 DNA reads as TGCGCCAGCAGCTTAATGGGACAGGGAAACATTCAGTACTTC. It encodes CASSLMGQGNIQYF.

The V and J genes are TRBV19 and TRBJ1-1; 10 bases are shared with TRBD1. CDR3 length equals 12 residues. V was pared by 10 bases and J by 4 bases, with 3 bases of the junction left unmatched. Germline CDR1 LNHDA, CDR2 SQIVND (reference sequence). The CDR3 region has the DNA TGTGCCACCGGACAGGGGGGCACTGAAGCTTTCTTT. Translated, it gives CATGQGGTEAFF. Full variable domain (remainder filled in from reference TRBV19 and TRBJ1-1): DGGITQSPKYLFRKEGQNVTLSCEQNLNHDAMYWYRQDPGQGLRLIYYSQIVNDFQKGDIAEGYSVSREKKESFPLTVTSAQKNPTAFYLCATGQGGTEAFFGQGTRLTVV.

The CDR3 DNA reads TGTGCCAGCAGGCCGGGACAGGGAGCCTACGAGCAGTACTTC. It is translated as CASRPGQGAYEQYF. The rearrangement joins TRBV2 to TRBJ2-7; TRBD1 aligns across 9 bases. The CDR3 spans 14 residues. With 6 bases clipped from V and 2 bases from J, the junction kept 5 bases outside the gene matches. Germline V gene lookup returns CDR1 SNHLY and CDR2 FYNNEI.

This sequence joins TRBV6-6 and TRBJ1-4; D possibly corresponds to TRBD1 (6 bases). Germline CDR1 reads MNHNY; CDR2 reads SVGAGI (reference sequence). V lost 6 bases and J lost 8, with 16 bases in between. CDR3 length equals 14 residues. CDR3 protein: CASRNGGAGEKLFF. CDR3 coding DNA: TGTGCCAGCAGGAATGGGGGGGCGGGAGAAAAACTGTTTTTT.

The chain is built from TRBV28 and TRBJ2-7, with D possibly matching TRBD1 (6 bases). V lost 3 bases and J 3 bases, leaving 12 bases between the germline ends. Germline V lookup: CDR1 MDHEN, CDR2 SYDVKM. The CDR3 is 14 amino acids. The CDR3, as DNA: TGTGCCAGCAGTTTGTCCCCAGGGGTCTACGAGCAGTACTTC. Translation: CASSLSPGVYEQYF.

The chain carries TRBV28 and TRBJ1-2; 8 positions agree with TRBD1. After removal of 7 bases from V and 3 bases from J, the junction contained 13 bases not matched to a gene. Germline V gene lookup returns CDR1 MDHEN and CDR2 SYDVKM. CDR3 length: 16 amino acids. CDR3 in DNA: TGTGCCAGCACCTCCCCCGGGACAGGACTAGACTATGGCTACACCTTC. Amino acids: CASTSPGTGLDYGYTF.

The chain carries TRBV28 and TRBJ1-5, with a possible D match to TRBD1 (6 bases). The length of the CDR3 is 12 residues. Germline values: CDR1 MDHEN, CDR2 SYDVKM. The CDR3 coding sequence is TGTGCAGTACAGGGAGTCGGTAAGCCCCAGCATTTT. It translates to CAVQGVGKPQHF.

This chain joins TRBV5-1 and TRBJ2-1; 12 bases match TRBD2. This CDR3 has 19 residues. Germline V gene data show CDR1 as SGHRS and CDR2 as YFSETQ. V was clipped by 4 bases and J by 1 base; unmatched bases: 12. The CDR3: CASSPGLAGYLGSYNEQFF. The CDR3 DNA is TGCGCCAGCAGCCCTGGACTAGCGGGGTACTTGGGGTCCTACAATGAGCAGTTCTTC. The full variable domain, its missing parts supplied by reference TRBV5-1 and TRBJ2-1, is KAGVTQTPRYLIKTRGQQVTLSCSPISGHRSVSWYQQTPGQGLQFLFEYFSETQRNKGNFPGRFSGRQFSNSRSEMNVSTLELGDSALYLCASSPGLAGYLGSYNEQFFGPGTRLTVL.

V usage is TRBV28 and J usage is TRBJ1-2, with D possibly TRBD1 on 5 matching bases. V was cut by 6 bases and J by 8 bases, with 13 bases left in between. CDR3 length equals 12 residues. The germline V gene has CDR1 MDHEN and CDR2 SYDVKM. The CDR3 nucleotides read TGTGCCAGCAGGCCCGGGGGGGGAGGCTACACCTTC. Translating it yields CASRPGGGGYTF.